This is a list of T cell receptor beta chains from one sample in a study of cytomegalovirus exposure and HLA in healthy donors. Some clones are missing from TCRdb's copy, which holds only in-frame ones; the method was immunoSEQ multiplex PCR. The sample consists of over 20,000 clones, around 96% of them appearing once. Sequences were obtained from PBMCs. These receptors came from a man aged 25-40 years in good health and CMV-seropositive. Each CDR3 is given with its conserved first and last residue. Fields, in order: V gene, J gene, CDR3 protein.

v_gene: TRBV11-2
j_gene: TRBJ2-4
CDR3aa: CASSVRVGSLTKNIQYF

v_gene: TRBV5-1
j_gene: TRBJ1-3
CDR3aa: CASSLGTGIGGNTIYF

v_gene: TRBV10-3
j_gene: TRBJ1-1
CDR3aa: CAIRPGTGNHTEAFF

v_gene: TRBV4-1
j_gene: TRBJ2-1
CDR3aa: CASSQGVAGLRAYNEQFF

v_gene: TRBV5-1
j_gene: TRBJ2-7
CDR3aa: CASSPTLGTIRYEQYF

v_gene: TRBV19
j_gene: TRBJ2-7
CDR3aa: CASSIGSGRYPTSYEQYF

v_gene: TRBV14
j_gene: TRBJ2-7
CDR3aa: CASSQGPGASYEQYF

v_gene: TRBV29-1
j_gene: TRBJ2-2
CDR3aa: CSVGDGGRASGELFF

v_gene: TRBV30
j_gene: TRBJ1-2
CDR3aa: CAWSRQGPYYGYTF

v_gene: TRBV30
j_gene: TRBJ2-7
CDR3aa: CAWNRDRGSGEQYF

v_gene: TRBV7-2
j_gene: TRBJ2-2
CDR3aa: CASSFGAGELFF

v_gene: TRBV15
j_gene: TRBJ2-7
CDR3aa: CATSRGGGTYEQYF

v_gene: TRBV4-1
j_gene: TRBJ2-1
CDR3aa: CASSLGEAYNEQFF

v_gene: TRBV4-1
j_gene: TRBJ2-4
CDR3aa: CASSQEVWQGLAKNIQYF

v_gene: TRBV7-2
j_gene: TRBJ2-7
CDR3aa: CASSFGQGPYEQYF

v_gene: TRBV27
j_gene: TRBJ1-2
CDR3aa: CASAQGMTGGGYTF

v_gene: TRBV6-4
j_gene: TRBJ2-3
CDR3aa: CASKTSGRDSTDTQYF

v_gene: TRBV6-5
j_gene: TRBJ2-7
CDR3aa: CASSGNYLSYEQYF

v_gene: TRBV4-1
j_gene: TRBJ2-5
CDR3aa: CASSQGFGVEETQYF

v_gene: TRBV5-1
j_gene: TRBJ2-3
CDR3aa: CASRGLAETDTQYF

v_gene: TRBV4-3
j_gene: TRBJ2-3
CDR3aa: CASSQAPGALPTDTQYF

v_gene: TRBV29-1
j_gene: TRBJ2-6
CDR3aa: CSVDQRGPSGANVLTF